This T cell receptor (beta chain) is drawn from a study of T cells after yellow fever vaccination. About the study: Tscm, CM, EM and EMRA memory subsets were sorted by CD3, CD45RA, CCR7 and CD95. With SMART-Seq v4 Ultra Low Input, the fractions containing low cell numbers were prepared. Study outcomes and limitations: The study re-detected most primary-vaccination clones after the booster (about 95% CD4, roughly 91% CD8). In sorted memory subsets at day 0, almost all vaccine-responding clonotypes were below detection.

This clonotype was counted at least ten times. Deletions cut 5 bases from V and 4 bases from J, with 9 bases between. The CDR3 runs to 13 residues. CDR1 and CDR2 (germline): LNHNV, YYDKDF (reference sequence). TCRdb redid the calling of the 5' RACE reads with MiXCR, one entry per CDR3 protein. The sample consists of 11,000 to 15,000 distinct CDR3 sequences, under 7.5% of them appearing once. This TCR was recovered from a man between 18 and 29 years old who received the YFV17D yellow fever vaccine. Material: PBMCs, either bulk or a sorted T-cell subset (CD4+, CD8+, memory, or dextramer-sorted; not recorded which), obtained on the day of the yellow fever booster vaccination. The chain combines TRBV15 with TRBJ1-3, with D possibly being TRBD1 (6 bases). The CDR3 here is CATSLQGGNTIYF. In nucleotides, the CDR3 is TGTGCCACCAGCCTACAGGGCGGAAACACCATATATTTT.